These 15 T cell receptor beta chains were sequenced from one sample in a study of cytomegalovirus exposure and HLA in healthy donors. PCR involved 60 Vbeta and 13 Jbeta primers. TCRdb's table, derived via immunoSEQ multiplex PCR, lists solely in-frame clones and lacks some. This sample has roughly 170,000 clones, with roughly 88% found just once. The sequenced material came from PBMCs. The origin of the receptors is a girl aged 2-9 years in good health and CMV-seropositive.

V is TRBV25-1 and J is TRBJ2-1, with D possibly matching TRBD2 (6 bases). V lost 5 bases and J 3 bases, leaving 11 bases between the germline ends. The CDR3 has 14 amino acids. Germline CDR1 reads MGHDK; CDR2 reads SYGVNS. CDR3 in DNA: TGTGCCAGCAGTATAAGCGGGTTCTACAATGAGCAGTTCTTC. Amino acids: CASSISGFYNEQFF.

The gene calls are TRBV5-6 and TRBJ1-1, with TRBD1 matching over 7 bases. The length of the CDR3 is 18 residues. The germline CDR1 and CDR2 sequences are SGHDT and YYEEEE. V lost 0 bases, J lost 2 bases, and 13 bases stayed unmatched. The CDR3 DNA reads as TGTGCCAGCAGCTTGGGACAGGGAGACATCACCTTAAACACTGAAGCTTTCTTT. It translates to CASSLGQGDITLNTEAFF.

The chain joins TRBV5-1 to TRBJ1-6; D unresolved. Trimming removed 4 bases from V and 5 bases from J, with 4 bases in between. The CDR3 covers 12 residues. CDR1 is SGHRS, CDR2 YFSETQ, per germline. This chain's CDR3 is CASSIDNSPLHF. CDR3 coding DNA: TGCGCCAGCAGCATCGATAATTCACCCCTCCACTTT.

This chain uses TRBV5-6 with TRBJ1-2, with TRBD1 matching 7 bases. The CDR3 loop spans 17 amino acids. CDR1 and CDR2 (germline): SGHDT, YYEEEE. Germline trimming cut 3 bases from V and 8 bases from J; bases unmatched to any gene: 19. CDR3 sequence (DNA): TGTGCCAGCAGCTCCATCGGGACAGTCGGGTTTTTGAGGGGCTACACCTTC. Translation: CASSSIGTVGFLRGYTF.

The CDR3 reads CASSIGGVTEAFF. The CDR3 region has the DNA TGTGCCAGTAGTATAGGGGGGGTCACTGAAGCTTTCTTT. The chain links TRBV19 to TRBJ1-1; tentatively, D is TRBD1 (5 bases). Germline V gene data show CDR1 as LNHDA and CDR2 as SQIVND (reference sequence). This CDR3 has 13 amino acids. The V and J ends lost 1 base and 4 bases respectively, with 7 bases between them.

The rearrangement links TRBV5-4 to TRBJ1-5; possibly TRBD1 for D (6 bases). The germline gives CDR1 SGHNT, CDR2 YYREEE (reference sequence). Trimming stripped 0 bases from V and 6 bases from J, with 10 bases between. The CDR3 is made up of 14 amino acids. DNA for the CDR3: TGTGCCAGCAGCTTGGACAGGGATAGTCAGCCCCAGCATTTT. Translating it yields CASSLDRDSQPQHF.

This chain joins TRBV12-5 and TRBJ1-4, with D unresolved. Trimming cost V 1 base and J 10 bases, with 7 bases left between them. This CDR3 is built from 12 residues. From germline, CDR1 is LGHNT and CDR2 FRNRAP. In DNA form, the CDR3 reads TGTGCTAGTGGTTTGGATAGTGCAAAACTGTTTTTT. This encodes CASGLDSAKLFF.

This clone was picked up a small number of times. The rearrangement links TRBV6-5 to TRBJ1-3, with 8 bases lining up with TRBD1. Germline-derived CDR1 and CDR2 are MNHEY and SVGAGI. V was pared by 8 bases and J by 0 bases, with 6 bases of the junction left unmatched. This CDR3 is built from 15 residues. The CDR3 region is CASGRDRGSGNTIYF. CDR3 nucleotide sequence: TGTGCCAGCGGAAGAGACAGGGGCTCTGGAAACACCATATATTTT.

This clone appeared a few times. The chain has TRBV5-5 and TRBJ2-7; D call uncertain. In germline, CDR1 is SGHKS, CDR2 YYEKEE (reference sequence). With 1 base removed from V and 3 bases from J, the gap between germline ends came to 11 bases. CDR3 length: 14 amino acids. CDR3 in amino acids: CASSLLVGDYEQYF. CDR3 nucleotides: TGTGCCAGCAGCTTGTTGGTAGGAGACTACGAGCAGTACTTC.

This clone has just a few counts. The genes are TRBV5-5 and TRBJ2-7; maybe TRBD1 (5 bases). The CDR3 contains 15 residues. V shed 0 bases and J shed 2 bases, with 12 bases lying between them. The germline V gene encodes CDR1 SGHKS and CDR2 YYEKEE (reference sequence). The CDR3 loop is CASSLVAGPTYEQYF. CDR3 nucleotide sequence: TGTGCCAGCAGCTTGGTGGCAGGGCCCACCTACGAGCAGTACTTC.

The genes are TRBV7-2 and TRBJ1-2; possible D gene TRBD1, 5 bases. The CDR3 contains 14 residues. CDR1 is SGHTA and CDR2 is FQGNSA in the germline V gene. V was shortened by 1 base and J by 5 bases, with 11 bases between the two germline ends. CDR3 DNA sequence: TGTGCCAGCAGCTTAGTCCAGGGCGGTTATGGCTACACCTTC. Amino acids: CASSLVQGGYGYTF.

This chain links TRBV7-6 with TRBJ2-7, with D possibly matching TRBD2 (6 bases). The V and J ends lost 5 bases and 0 bases respectively, with 11 bases between them. The germline V gene has CDR1 SGHVS and CDR2 FNYEAQ. The CDR3 spans 14 residues. The CDR3 spells CASSRGGNSYEQYF. As DNA, the CDR3 is TGTGCCAGCAGCCGTGGGGGGAACTCCTACGAGCAGTACTTC. Drawing the rest from reference TRBV7-6 and TRBJ2-7, the complete variable domain is GAGVSQSPRYKVTKRGQDVALRCDPISGHVSLYWYRQALGQGPEFLTYFNYEAQQDKSGLPNDRFSAERPEGSISTLTIQRTEQRDSAMYRCASSRGGNSYEQYFGPGTRLTVT.

The chain is built from TRBV7-7 and TRBJ2-3, with TRBD2 matching 9 bases. Germline-derived CDR1 and CDR2 are SSHAT and FNYEAQ (reference sequence). Trimming at V came to 5 bases and at J to 2 bases, leaving 8 bases not matched to a gene. CDR3 length: 16 amino acids. This chain's CDR3 is CASSLSGGIDTDTQYF. The CDR3 DNA reads TGTGCCAGCAGCCTAAGCGGGGGGATCGACACAGATACGCAGTATTTT.

V gene TRBV5-1 combines with J gene TRBJ2-7; 8 bases line up with TRBD2. Germline V gene data show CDR1 as SGHRS and CDR2 as YFSETQ. Trimming at V came to 1 base and at J to 3 bases, leaving 0 bases not matched to a gene. The CDR3 totals 13 residues. The CDR3: CASSLTSGYEQYF. The CDR3 DNA follows: TGCGCCAGCAGCTTGACTAGCGGCTACGAGCAGTACTTC.

The chain recombines TRBV7-7 with TRBJ1-6; weak D call: TRBD1 (5 bases). From germline, CDR1 is SSHAT and CDR2 FNYEAQ (reference sequence). The CDR3 length is 13 residues. DNA of the CDR3: TGTGCTAGTAATGGGGGGTTAAATTCACCCCTCCACTTT. It translates to CASNGGLNSPLHF.